A selection of T cell receptor beta chains follows, all from one sample in a study of identical twins. TCRdb re-called the 5' RACE reads with MiXCR, one entry per CDR3 protein. Among fewer than 250,000 distinct CDR3 sequences listed, 6% to 8% were seen once. These same data were also listed under a study on yellow fever vaccine responses in identical twins.

The material sequenced was CD8+ T cells sorted from blood. The receptors derive from a woman younger than 35 in good health. CDR3s include the opening cysteine and the closing phenylalanine or tryptophan. A D gene is named only where the DNA matches it firmly. Where a row states a size, it is once, few, many or the class of an expanded clone; other rows omit it.

V: TRBV20-1; D: NA; J: TRBJ1-6; length: 11; size: few; CDR3: CSAKDIRNLHF; DNA: TGCAGTGCTAAAGATATCAGGAACCTCCACTTT
V: TRBV14; D: NA; J: TRBJ2-1; length: 13; size: NA; CDR3: CASSQDSRDEQFF; DNA: TGTGCCAGCAGCCAAGATTCCCGGGATGAGCAGTTCTTC
V: TRBV14; D: NA; J: TRBJ2-7; length: 13; size: NA; CDR3: CASSQLDSHEQYF; DNA: TGTGCCAGCAGCCAACTGGACAGCCACGAGCAGTACTTC
V: TRBV5-6; D: TRBD1; J: TRBJ1-1; length: 16; size: few; CDR3: CASSLTGELGNTEAFF; DNA: TGTGCCAGCAGCTTAACAGGGGAGTTGGGGAACACTGAAGCTTTCTTT
V: TRBV13; D: TRBD1; J: TRBJ2-7; length: 16; size: few; CDR3: CASSPDPGQALYEQYF; DNA: TGTGCCAGCAGCCCCGATCCGGGACAGGCTCTATACGAGCAGTACTTC
V: TRBV20-1; D: TRBD2; J: TRBJ2-3; length: 16; size: NA; CDR3: CSARDPSGRFADTQYF; DNA: TGCAGTGCTAGAGATCCTAGCGGGAGGTTTGCAGATACGCAGTATTTT
V: TRBV6-2/TRBV6-3; D: TRBD2; J: TRBJ2-1; length: 14; size: many; CDR3: CASQGGLAANEQFF; DNA: TGTGCCAGCCAGGGGGGACTAGCGGCAAATGAGCAGTTCTTC
V: TRBV14; D: TRBD1; J: TRBJ1-1; length: 16; size: NA; CDR3: CASSQGWGQGATEAFF; DNA: TGTGCCAGCAGCCAAGGGTGGGGACAGGGGGCCACTGAAGCTTTCTTT
V: TRBV4-1; D: TRBD1; J: TRBJ1-5; length: 15; size: few; CDR3: CASSQAETGRVPQHF; DNA: TGCGCCAGCAGCCAAGCTGAGACAGGGAGGGTGCCCCAGCATTTT
V: TRBV11-2; D: NA; J: TRBJ2-1; length: 14; size: many; CDR3: CASSSTAVLVGTIF; DNA: TGTGCCAGCAGCTCCACAGCCGTACTAGTCGGGACGATCTTC
V: TRBV20-1; D: TRBD2; J: TRBJ2-3; length: 14; size: many; CDR3: CSAWGGRSTDTQYF; DNA: TGCAGTGCCTGGGGCGGGAGAAGCACAGATACGCAGTATTTT
V: TRBV4-1; D: TRBD1; J: TRBJ2-5; length: 14; size: many; CDR3: CASSLVTGGETQYF; DNA: TGCGCCAGCAGCCTCGTTACAGGGGGCGAGACCCAGTACTTC
V: TRBV7-9; D: NA; J: TRBJ1-5; length: 12; size: few; CDR3: CASSYQGQPQHF; DNA: TGTGCCAGCAGCTACCAGGGTCAGCCCCAGCATTTT
V: TRBV10-1; D: NA; J: TRBJ2-7; length: 12; size: few; CDR3: CASSPGIYEQYF; DNA: TGCGCCAGCAGTCCCGGGATCTACGAGCAGTACTTC
V: TRBV20-1; D: TRBD2; J: TRBJ2-7; length: 17; size: NA; CDR3: CSARDYGGSSGSYEQYF; DNA: TGCAGTGCTAGAGATTATGGCGGATCTAGCGGGAGCTACGAGCAGTACTTC
V: TRBV9; D: NA; J: TRBJ2-7; length: 14; size: NA; CDR3: CASSVASSHYEQYF; DNA: TGTGCCAGCAGCGTAGCTTCGAGCCACTACGAGCAGTACTTC
V: TRBV20-1; D: TRBD2; J: TRBJ2-1; length: 18; size: few; CDR3: CSARDGSLAGVFYNEQFF; DNA: TGCAGTGCTAGAGATGGGTCTCTAGCGGGAGTATTCTACAATGAGCAGTTCTTC
V: TRBV29-1; D: NA; J: TRBJ2-7; length: 10; size: NA; CDR3: CSVRLDEQYF; DNA: TGCAGCGTTCGGTTGGACGAGCAGTACTTC
V: TRBV28; D: NA; J: TRBJ2-5; length: 13; size: few; CDR3: CASRDSLQETQYF; DNA: TGTGCCAGCAGGGACAGTCTCCAAGAGACCCAGTACTTC
V: TRBV7-6; D: TRBD2; J: TRBJ2-6; length: 19; size: NA; CDR3: CASSYGTSGGLSGANVLTF; DNA: TGTGCCAGCAGCTACGGGACTAGCGGGGGCCTCTCTGGGGCCAACGTCCTGACTTTC
V: TRBV12-3/TRBV12-4; D: NA; J: TRBJ1-6; length: 14; size: NA; CDR3: CASKPTFKNSPLHF; DNA: TGTGCCAGCAAACCGACATTTAAGAATTCACCCCTCCACTTT
V: TRBV6-5; D: NA; J: TRBJ2-2; length: 14; size: few; CDR3: CASSYSTQVGELFF; DNA: TGTGCCAGCAGTTACTCGACCCAGGTCGGGGAGCTGTTTTTT
V: TRBV7-9; D: NA; J: TRBJ2-1; length: 15; size: many; CDR3: CASSARGPIYNEQFF; DNA: TGTGCCAGCAGCGCCAGGGGTCCGATATACAATGAGCAGTTCTTC
V: TRBV5-5; D: TRBD2; J: TRBJ2-1; length: 13; size: many; CDR3: CASSLLAGVEQFF; DNA: TGTGCCAGCAGCTTGCTAGCGGGAGTTGAGCAGTTCTTC
V: TRBV28; D: NA; J: TRBJ2-1; length: 15; size: few; CDR3: CASSYIAGTRNEQFF; DNA: TGTGCCAGCAGTTATATAGCCGGGACAAGAAATGAGCAGTTCTTC
V: TRBV9; D: NA; J: TRBJ2-3; length: 12; size: few; CDR3: CASKGGTDTQYF; DNA: TGTGCCTCCAAGGGTGGAACGGATACGCAGTATTTT
V: TRBV4-1; D: NA; J: TRBJ2-1; length: 18; size: NA; CDR3: CASSPEIAVMPLNNEQFF; DNA: TGCGCCAGCAGCCCAGAGATAGCGGTCATGCCGCTGAACAATGAGCAGTTCTTC
V: TRBV4-1; D: TRBD2; J: TRBJ2-1; length: 16; size: many; CDR3: CASSQDDSGSSGEQFF; DNA: TGCGCCAGCAGCCAAGACGATAGCGGGAGTTCCGGTGAGCAGTTCTTC
V: TRBV27; D: NA; J: TRBJ2-5; length: 14; size: many; CDR3: CASSLSVNQETQYF; DNA: TGTGCCAGCAGCTTGTCGGTGAACCAAGAGACCCAGTACTTC